The T cell receptor beta chain under discussion was sequenced for a study of shared clonotypes between healthy human individuals (TCRdb year 2020). Regarding the study in general: A few men and a couple of women, aged 18 to 49 years, made up the cohort. For each donor, CD4 naive and CD4 memory were each given three plates, CD8 naive was given two plates, and CD8 memory was given one plate. To estimate repertoire size and how much clonotype sharing occurs between individuals, the study deeply sequenced the blood TCR repertoires of about 5 healthy adults. To increase sequencing depth and limit assay-specific biases, TCR repertoire library preparation and sequencing were carried out by different laboratories using diverse techniques. Per donor, leukapheresis produced somewhere between about 0.9 and 9.5 billion PBMCs. Points the paper makes about the study in general: The genetic and exposure-history diversity represented was limited by the small number of donors. Incomplete sequencing was indicated by rarefaction of sorted-subset datasets, despite the large sequencing depth. Naive subsets generally had larger estimated clonotype richness than memory subsets did. Based on pairwise subsampling, the degree of clonotype sharing among donors was expected to be affected by sequencing depth. Sampling was limited to blood, and TCR repertoires in tissue likely differ from TCR repertoires in blood. Compared with non-shared clonotypes, clonotypes shared by all four sorted-subset donors had higher generation probabilities. When a few donors were compared, the shared fraction of clonotypes was roughly 5% for naive CD4, around 4% for naive CD8, 2% to 2.5% for memory CD4, and 0.4% for memory CD8.

CD8 naive samples were obtained by positive selection for CCR7 among CD45RO-negative cells, yielding a CD45RA+CCR7+ population from which TemRA cells were excluded. The donors were healthy, HIV-negative adults who had no recently reported acute infections or vaccinations. Every donor was a Caucasian adult residing in Nashville, Tennessee, USA. Blood was obtained by leukapheresis, after which PBMCs were separated by Ficoll-Histopaque density gradient centrifugation and cryopreserved in liquid nitrogen vapor phase. Analytical flow cytometry was used to check the purity and quantity of each magnetically sorted T cell population. Genomic DNA was isolated from each sorted fraction and quantified by UV absorbance on a Nanodrop 2000c. Using the deep immunoSEQ assay, multiplex PCR amplified TCR CDR3 regions from genomic DNA. Extracted genomic DNA from each cell subset was distributed evenly across all wells of several immunoSEQ 96-well plates, and each plate was treated as a replicate. For sorted subsets, 150 to 250 ng of genomic DNA, equivalent to some 30,000 T cell genomes, went into each replicate PCR. The purified libraries were quantified using a Qubit 3.0 fluorometer, sized with a Bioanalyzer 2100, and then quantified again using the KAPA Library Quantification kit. A separate single-read 150-cycle Illumina NextSeq 550 flow cell was used to sequence each immunoSEQ 96-well plate. For the original study's pipeline: Because the immunoSEQ output included only junctional sequences and no quality scores, the filtering could not be the same as the filtering used for full-length reads. Sequences were annotated with PyIR, a Python wrapper for IgBLAST v1.9, and V/J genes and CDR3 were assigned using IMGT germline references. Reads were removed for weak V/J assignments (E-value above 1e-6), missing CDR3, stop codons, out-of-frame junctions, or ambiguous translated residues. V3J clonotypes were defined by identical inferred V gene, J gene, and CDR3 amino acid sequence. Percentage overlap between repertoires was calculated by dividing the number of shared unique clonotypes by the size of the smaller repertoire. RTK rarefaction, the Chao1 estimator, and Recon v2.1 estimates of unobserved clonotypes were used to assess repertoire richness. For all TCRbeta clonotypes obtained by the gDNA method from several donors, generation probabilities were computed with OLGA. TCRdb took over this immuneACCESS table, retaining in-frame rearrangements with V and J assigned. Such tables are incomplete; in checked studies, under half of the missing clones stem from an unresolved V gene, and the remainder is unexplained. Clone size and V and J calls were adopted from that table, with D and trimming inferred from the DNA. This sample gives about 1,800,000 clones in total; about 95% of them show up just once. The ten largest clonotypes hold around 1% of the sample.

As for this clone: Its antigen is currently not known. No base-level quality is on record; no much larger clone is a single base apart. This sample includes further DNA sequences coding for the same CDR3.

Its CDR3 holds 14 amino acids, cysteine through phenylalanine. The CDR3 DNA has 42 bases and is translated from base 1. Via the germline V gene (reference sequence), CDR1 is MNHEY and CDR2 SMNVEV. Cut back by 2 bases and 0 bases, the V and J ends lie 8 bases apart. Recombination joined TRBV27 with TRBJ2-7; perhaps TRBD1 is the D gene, with 5 bases matching. Sequencing was performed on naive CD8+ T cells sorted from blood. The cell subset or site label here, explained by the study, means: CD45RA+CCR7+. The sequence came from a man between 18 and 35 years old in good health. The CDR3 protein: CASSLQGPSYEQYF. In nucleotide form, the sequence is TGTGCCAGCAGTTTACAGGGCCCCTCCTACGAGCAGTACTTC.